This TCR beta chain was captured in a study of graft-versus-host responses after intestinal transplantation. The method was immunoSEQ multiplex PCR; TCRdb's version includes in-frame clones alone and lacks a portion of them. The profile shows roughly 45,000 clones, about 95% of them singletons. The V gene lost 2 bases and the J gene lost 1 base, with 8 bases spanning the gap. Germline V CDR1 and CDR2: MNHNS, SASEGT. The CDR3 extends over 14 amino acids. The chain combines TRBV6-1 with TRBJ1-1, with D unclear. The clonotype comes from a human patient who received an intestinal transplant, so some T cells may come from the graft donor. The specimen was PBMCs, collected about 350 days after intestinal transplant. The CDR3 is CASSEIMENTEAFF. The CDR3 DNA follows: TGTGCCAGCAGTGAAATAATGGAGAACACTGAAGCTTTCTTT.